One sample yielded the 29 T cell receptor beta chains listed below, sequenced in a study of T cell repertoires in cytomegalovirus infection. TCRdb reanalysed the reads using MiXCR and keeps one entry per CDR3 protein. This table holds 680,000 or so distinct CDR3 sequences, less than 40% found once. What was sequenced was PBMCs. The receptors here all came from a human donor in good health (CMV status not recorded). Some clones in this sample may be carry-over from other donors' samples.

The V gene is TRBV20-1, the J gene TRBJ1-2; weak D call: TRBD1 (6 bases). Germline CDR1 DFQATT, CDR2 SNEGSKA (reference sequence). This CDR3 spans 15 amino acids. V lost 6 bases, J lost 2 bases, and 19 bases lay in between. The CDR3 DNA is TGCAGTGCGCCTGTCCAGGGGTTGGGGAACTATGGCTACACCTTC. It specifies CSAPVQGLGNYGYTF.

The sample holds a few counts of this clonotype. Its ends do not fully match the called genes, so a read error is possible. The rearrangement joins TRBV5-6 to TRBJ2-2; TRBD2 matches 9 bases. This CDR3 comprises 16 residues. Germline V gene data show CDR1 as SGHDT and CDR2 as YYEEEE. For the CDR3, the DNA is TGTGCCAGTAGCTTGCCTAGCGGGATTAACACCGGGGAGCTGTTTTTT. Amino acids: CASSLPSGINTGELFF.

V is TRBV12-3 or TRBV12-4 and J is TRBJ1-4, with D tentatively TRBD1 (5 bases). V lost 4 bases to trimming and J lost 8 bases, with 14 bases between them. This CDR3 region has 14 residues. The CDR3 DNA sequence: TGTGCCAGCAGTTCTCCCGGGGCCTGGGAAAAACTGTTTTTT. It encodes CASSSPGAWEKLFF.

This clonotype has a handful of counts. The chain couples TRBV6-2 or TRBV6-3 to TRBJ1-5; 7 bases agree with TRBD1. Germline V gene sequence: CDR1 MNHEY, CDR2 SVGEGT. Trimming removed 4 bases from V and 4 bases from J; junction bases left unmatched: 10. This CDR3 is 16 amino acids long. CDR3 amino acids: CASSSQGGAGNQPQHF. The CDR3, as DNA: TGTGCCAGCAGTTCCCAGGGGGGGGCGGGAAATCAGCCCCAGCATTTT.

The rearrangement links TRBV4-1 to TRBJ2-1; D unclear. This CDR3 region has 18 residues. Germline V gene data show CDR1 as MGHRA and CDR2 as YSYEKL. Trimming removed 3 bases at V and 8 bases at J, with 26 bases between. As DNA, the CDR3 is TGCGCCAGCAGCCATGATCAACCAAAGGACGGCTTTGGGGATGAGCAGTTCTTC. It codes for CASSHDQPKDGFGDEQFF.

This clonotype has a handful of counts. The chain carries TRBV4-1 and TRBJ2-3; D gene ambiguous. V lost 0 bases to trimming and J lost 6 bases, with 7 bases between them. CDR1 and CDR2 from the germline V gene are MGHRA and YSYEKL. This CDR3 has 13 residues. CDR3 in amino acids: CASSQEVQDTQYF. The CDR3 bases are TGCGCCAGCAGCCAAGAAGTACAGGATACGCAGTATTTT.

The chain uses TRBV7-6 and TRBJ1-3, with a weak D call TRBD1 (5 bases). This CDR3 is built from 18 residues. V lost 5 bases, J lost 0 bases, and 20 bases lay in between. Germline lookup yields CDR1 SGHVS and CDR2 FNYEAQ. The CDR3 protein is CASSTPTGRVGSGNTIYF. The CDR3 DNA reads as TGTGCCAGCAGCACCCCCACGGGCAGGGTGGGCTCTGGAAACACCATATATTTT.

The chain employs TRBV5-6 and TRBJ2-7, with 7 positions matching TRBD1. From germline, CDR1 is SGHDT and CDR2 YYEEEE. The J segment lost 3 bases and the V segment lost 3 bases, leaving 3 bases of the junction unmatched. The CDR3 totals 13 residues. CDR3 DNA sequence: TGTGCCAGCAGCTCGTGGGACAGCTACGAGCAGTACTTC. Translated: CASSSWDSYEQYF.

V and J are TRBV24-1 and TRBJ1-5; D is perhaps TRBD1 (6 bases). This CDR3 is built from 14 residues. Trimming stripped 4 bases from V and 6 bases from J, with 12 bases between. Germline loops: CDR1 KGHDR, CDR2 SFDVKD. This CDR3 reads CATSEPDRTQPQHF. DNA for the CDR3: TGTGCCACCAGTGAACCCGACAGGACTCAGCCCCAGCATTTT.

This clonotype has at least ten counts. The V gene is TRBV12-3 or TRBV12-4, the J gene TRBJ2-2, with 7 bases aligning to TRBD1. The junction had 2 bases not matched to a gene; V was cut back by 5 bases and J by 5 bases. This CDR3 spans 13 amino acids. CDR3 sequence (DNA): TGTGCCAGCAGTCGACAGGGTACCGGGGAGCTGTTTTTT. It yields the protein CASSRQGTGELFF.

The chain couples TRBV7-9 to TRBJ2-7; a possible D gene is TRBD2 (6 bases). Between the trimmed V and J ends, which lost 2 bases and 1 base, there was a span of 24 bases. CDR3 length: 19 amino acids. The germline CDR1 and CDR2 sequences are SEHNR and FQNEAQ (reference sequence). For the CDR3, the DNA is TGTGCCAGCAGCTTAAACGCCGGCGGGGCTAGCGCTGATTCCTACGAGCAGTACTTC. This translates into CASSLNAGGASADSYEQYF. Complete variable domain (other parts from reference TRBV7-9 and TRBJ2-7): DTGVSQNPRHKITKRGQNVTFRCDPISEHNRLYWYRQTLGQGPEFLTYFQNEAQLEKSRLLSDRFSAERPKGSFSTLEIQRTEQGDSAMYLCASSLNAGGASADSYEQYFGPGTRLTVT.

A few counts support this clonotype. Written as DNA, the CDR3 is TGTGCCAGCAGTCGGGACCCCCGGGGAGAGACCCAGTACTTC. Translating it yields CASSRDPRGETQYF. The chain employs TRBV6-1 and TRBJ2-5; possibly TRBD1 or TRBD2 for D (5 bases each). CDR1 is MNHNS and CDR2 is SASEGT in the germline V gene. Deletions cut 5 bases from V and 4 bases from J, with 14 bases between. The CDR3 extends over 14 amino acids.

The chain joins TRBV19 to TRBJ2-2; the match to TRBD2 covers 8 bases. J gave up 6 bases and V 5 bases, and 5 bases lay outside the gene matches. This CDR3 comprises 14 residues. CDR1 LNHDA and CDR2 SQIVND come from the germline V gene (reference sequence). CDR3 DNA: TGTGCCAGTAGTCGAGCGGGAGCGGCCGGGGAGCTGTTTTTT. It translates to CASSRAGAAGELFF. Full variable domain (missing parts from reference TRBV19 and TRBJ2-2): DGGITQSPKYLFRKEGQNVTLSCEQNLNHDAMYWYRQDPGQGLRLIYYSQIVNDFQKGDIAEGYSVSREKKESFPLTVTSAQKNPTAFYLCASSRAGAAGELFFGEGSRLTVL.

The rearrangement uses TRBV19 and TRBJ2-3; TRBD2 matches 9 bases. CDR3 size: 14 residues. Germline lookup yields CDR1 LNHDA and CDR2 SQIVND (reference sequence). V was pared by 4 bases and J by 4 bases, with 3 bases of the junction left unmatched. This CDR3 is CASSRTSVPDTQYF. In DNA, the CDR3 is TGTGCCAGTAGTAGGACTAGCGTCCCAGATACGCAGTATTTT.

The chain has TRBV7-9 and TRBJ2-1; 7 nucleotides line up with TRBD1. The junction had 3 bases not matched to a gene; V was cut back by 10 bases and J by 0 bases. From germline, CDR1 is SEHNR and CDR2 FQNEAQ (reference sequence). This CDR3 has 13 residues. For the CDR3, the DNA is TGTGCCACCTGGGACAGCTCCTACAATGAGCAGTTCTTC. Amino acid sequence: CATWDSSYNEQFF.

This clonotype was found a few times. This chain joins TRBV24-1 and TRBJ2-3; D remains ambiguous. Trimming left V 5 bases short and J 4 bases short, with 6 bases between. CDR1 and CDR2 (germline): KGHDR, SFDVKD. The CDR3 is 12 amino acids. The CDR3 protein is CATSGVADTQYF. The CDR3 region has the DNA TGTGCCACCAGTGGGGTGGCAGATACGCAGTATTTT.

At least ten counts were recorded for this clonotype. This chain's CDR3 is CASSDSGGLGEQFF. The CDR3 nucleotides read TGTGCCAGCAGCGATTCGGGGGGGCTAGGTGAGCAGTTCTTC. The chain joins TRBV7-6 to TRBJ2-1, with 8 bases identical to TRBD2. This CDR3 is 14 amino acids long. V lost 5 bases, J lost 9 bases, and 9 bases stayed unmatched. The V gene's germline CDR1 is SGHVS and CDR2 FNYEAQ.

The V call is TRBV2, the J call TRBJ1-1, with 7 nucleotides matching TRBD1. The V and J ends lost 6 bases and 5 bases, in that order; junction bases with no gene match: 12. Per the germline V gene, CDR1 is SNHLY and CDR2 is FYNNEI. This CDR3 has 15 amino acids. The CDR3 here is CASSDQQGYGTEAFF. The CDR3 DNA follows: TGTGCCAGCAGCGATCAACAGGGGTACGGGACTGAAGCTTTCTTT. Complete variable domain (other parts from reference TRBV2 and TRBJ1-1): EPEVTQTPSHQVTQMGQEVILRCVPISNHLYFYWYRQILGQKVEFLVSFYNNEISEKSEIFDDQFSVERPDGSNFTLKIRSTKLEDSAMYFCASSDQQGYGTEAFFGQGTRLTVV.

This clonotype has a handful of counts. J is TRBJ2-7 and V is TRBV5-4; 12 bases are a match to TRBD2. J gave up 6 bases and V 5 bases, and 12 bases lay outside the gene matches. Germline V gene data show CDR1 as SGHNT and CDR2 as YYREEE (reference sequence). The CDR3 extends over 16 amino acids. The DNA of the CDR3 is TGTGCCAGCAGTCATCCGACTAGCGGGAGTCCGAGCGAGCAGTACTTC. Protein sequence: CASSHPTSGSPSEQYF. Based on the CDR3 plus reference TRBV5-4 and TRBJ2-7, the full variable domain is ETGVTQSPTHLIKTRGQQVTLRCSSQSGHNTVSWYQQALGQGPQFIFQYYREEENGRGNFPPRFSGLQFPNYSSELNVNALELDDSALYLCASSHPTSGSPSEQYFGPGTRLTVT.

The chain is built from TRBV28 and TRBJ2-5; 10 bases agree with TRBD2. From germline, CDR1 is MDHEN and CDR2 SYDVKM. The CDR3 covers 16 residues. The ends lost 6 bases at V and 2 bases at J; junction bases unmatched: 9. CDR3 DNA: TGTGCCAGCAGCGTCAGGCTAGCGGGGGCACAAGAGACCCAGTACTTC. As protein: CASSVRLAGAQETQYF.

This clonotype was seen more than once but under ten times. The chain uses TRBV6-1 and TRBJ1-5; D is undetermined. Germline CDR1 MNHNS, CDR2 SASEGT. Trimming took off 8 bases at V and 4 bases at J, with 9 bases between the two ends. The CDR3 consists of 12 residues. The CDR3 DNA follows: TGTGCCAGCGGGCAGACTAATCAGCCCCAGCATTTT. Translating gives CASGQTNQPQHF.

This clonotype was observed a handful of times. The chain combines TRBV14 with TRBJ1-2; D is unclear. The V and J ends lost 4 bases and 6 bases respectively, with 21 bases between them. CDR1 and CDR2 (germline): SGHDN, FVKESK. This CDR3 has 16 amino acids. The CDR3 here is CASSRNGHISVDGYTF. CDR3 sequence (DNA): TGTGCCAGCAGCCGCAATGGGCACATCAGTGTGGATGGCTACACCTTC.

The chain uses TRBV7-6 and TRBJ2-1, with 8 bases matching TRBD2. The V gene end was trimmed by 5 bases and the J gene end by 6 bases; junction bases not matched to a gene: 9. The CDR3 contains 15 residues. CDR1 and CDR2 (germline): SGHVS, FNYEAQ. The CDR3 DNA reads as TGTGCCAGCAGCCCGGGACTAGGGGGGGTCAATGAGCAGTTCTTC. Its protein product is CASSPGLGGVNEQFF. Supplemented by reference TRBV7-6 and TRBJ2-1, the full variable domain reads GAGVSQSPRYKVTKRGQDVALRCDPISGHVSLYWYRQALGQGPEFLTYFNYEAQQDKSGLPNDRFSAERPEGSISTLTIQRTEQRDSAMYRCASSPGLGGVNEQFFGPGTRLTVL.

This clonotype was detected a few times. This chain links TRBV19 with TRBJ2-2; 7 bases are a match to TRBD1. The CDR3 runs to 15 residues. Germline V CDR1 and CDR2: LNHDA, SQIVND (reference sequence). Trimming at V came to 7 bases and at J to 1 base, leaving 6 bases not matched to a gene. The CDR3 reads CASMNRGGNTGELFF. The CDR3 DNA reads as TGTGCCAGTATGAACAGGGGCGGGAACACCGGGGAGCTGTTTTTT. The full variable domain, in which reference TRBV19 and TRBJ2-2 provide the parts outside the CDR3, is DGGITQSPKYLFRKEGQNVTLSCEQNLNHDAMYWYRQDPGQGLRLIYYSQIVNDFQKGDIAEGYSVSREKKESFPLTVTSAQKNPTAFYLCASMNRGGNTGELFFGEGSRLTVL.

Many counts were recorded for this clonotype. The CDR3 is CSVEEATKPYNEQFF. The CDR3 region has the DNA TGCAGCGTTGAAGAGGCCACCAAGCCTTACAATGAGCAGTTCTTC. The chain employs TRBV29-1 and TRBJ2-1, with D uncertain. Germline assignment: CDR1 SQVTM and CDR2 ANQGSEA. V was pared by 0 bases and J by 4 bases, with 13 bases between. This CDR3 spans 15 amino acids.

This sequence joins TRBV20-1 and TRBJ2-6; 9 nucleotides agree with TRBD1. The trim removed 3 bases at V and 3 bases at J, leaving 9 bases unmatched. The CDR3 is 17 residues long. Germline V CDR1 and CDR2: DFQATT, SNEGSKA (reference sequence). The CDR3 reads CSASPGTGLGGANVLTF. For the CDR3, the DNA is TGCAGTGCTAGTCCCGGGACAGGGTTAGGTGGGGCCAACGTCCTGACTTTC.

In this sample, this clonotype turned up a few times. V is TRBV14 and J is TRBJ2-7; 7 bases map to TRBD1. Trimming at V came to 1 base and at J to 4 bases, leaving 10 bases not matched to a gene. There are 16 residues in the CDR3. Germline CDR1 SGHDN, CDR2 FVKESK. In DNA, the CDR3 is TGTGCCAGCAGCCAAGCTGCAGGGGGACATAGGTACGAGCAGTACTTC. This sequence encodes CASSQAAGGHRYEQYF. Looking up the rest from reference TRBV14 and TRBJ2-7 gives the full variable domain: EAGVTQFPSHSVIEKGQTVTLRCDPISGHDNLYWYRRVMGKEIKFLLHFVKESKQDESGMPNNRFLAERTGGTYSTLKVQPAELEDSGVYFCASSQAAGGHRYEQYFGPGTRLTVT.

The chain employs TRBV28 and TRBJ2-7; TRBD1 matches at 10 bases. CDR3 length: 16 amino acids. V trimming: 3 bases; J trimming: 3 bases; junction bases outside the gene matches: 8. Germline values: CDR1 MDHEN, CDR2 SYDVKM. CDR3: CASSFPDRGANYEQYF. As DNA, the CDR3 is TGTGCCAGCAGTTTCCCGGACAGGGGGGCTAACTACGAGCAGTACTTC.

This clonotype was recorded a few times. The gene calls are TRBV29-1 and TRBJ1-2; D not certain. The CDR3 runs 12 residues. Per the germline V gene, CDR1 is SQVTM and CDR2 is ANQGSEA. Trimming removed 2 bases from V and 2 bases from J, with 6 bases in between. CDR3 DNA sequence: TGCAGCGTTGAATCAATGAACTATGGCTACACCTTC. This translates into CSVESMNYGYTF.